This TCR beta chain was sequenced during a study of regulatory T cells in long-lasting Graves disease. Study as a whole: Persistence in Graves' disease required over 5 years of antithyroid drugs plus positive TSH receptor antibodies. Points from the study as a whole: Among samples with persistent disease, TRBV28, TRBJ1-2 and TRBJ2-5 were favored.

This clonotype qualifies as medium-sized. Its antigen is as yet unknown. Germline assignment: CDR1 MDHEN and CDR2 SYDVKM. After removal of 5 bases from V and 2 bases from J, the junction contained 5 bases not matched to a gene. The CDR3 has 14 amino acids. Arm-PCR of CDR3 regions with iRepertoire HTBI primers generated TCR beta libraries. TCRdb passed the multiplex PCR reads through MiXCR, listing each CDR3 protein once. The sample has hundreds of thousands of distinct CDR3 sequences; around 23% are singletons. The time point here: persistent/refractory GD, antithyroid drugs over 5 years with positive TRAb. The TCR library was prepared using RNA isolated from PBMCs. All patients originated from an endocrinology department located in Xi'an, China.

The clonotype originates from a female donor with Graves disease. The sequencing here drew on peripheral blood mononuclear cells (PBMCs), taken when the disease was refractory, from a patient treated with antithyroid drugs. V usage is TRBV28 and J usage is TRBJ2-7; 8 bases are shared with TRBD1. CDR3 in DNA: TGTGCCAGCAGTGCACAGACAGGGGCCTACGAGCAGTACTTC. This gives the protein CASSAQTGAYEQYF.